The T cell receptor (beta chain) described here comes from a study of OX40 agonist ivuxolimab in advanced cancers. Study summary: Ivuxolimab, which is an agonistic anti-OX40 (CD134) antibody, was administered to the patients. Partial responses, seen in three patients, involved one hepatocellular carcinoma and two cutaneous melanomas.

Here immunoSEQ multiplex PCR was the method, and the copy in TCRdb shows in-frame clones only, minus some. The sample includes about 86,000 clones, about 93% of them seen just once. The CDR3 has 15 residues. Germline V gene data show CDR1 as SGHRS and CDR2 as YFSETQ. Trimming took 0 bases from V and 5 from J; bases not matched to a gene: 6. This specimen consisted of CD4+ or CD8+ T cells sorted from blood, obtained in a trial of the OX40 agonist ivuxolimab. This clonotype originated in an adult with an advanced solid tumor such as melanoma, head and neck, liver or kidney cancer. The chain recombines TRBV5-1 with TRBJ2-7; TRBD2 aligns across 9 bases. The CDR3 DNA sequence: TGCGCCAGCAGCTTGGGGTTTAGCGGGAGTAACGAGCAGTACTTC. Residues: CASSLGFSGSNEQYF.